This T cell receptor beta chain was identified during a study of T cell repertoires in cytomegalovirus infection. Points from the study as a whole: Summed public TCR beta family frequency identified CMV carriers bearing the relevant HLA. The ex vivo response showed dominance by HLA-C-restricted CMV-specific TCR beta clonotypes.

Notes on this clonotype: Its antigen is unknown.

TCRdb processed the reads anew with MiXCR; each CDR3 protein has one entry. Among 490,000 or so distinct CDR3 sequences listed, approximately 10% were seen once. J was trimmed by 1 base and V by 3 bases; bases with no gene match: 6. Looked up from germline, CDR1 is SEHNR and CDR2 is FQNEAQ (reference sequence). The CDR3 is 16 residues long. Input material: PBMCs. V is TRBV7-9 and J is TRBJ1-1, with TRBD1 identical over 9 bases. This clonotype originated in a human donor in good health (CMV status not recorded). Some clones in this sample may be carry-over from other donors' samples. DNA of the CDR3: TGTGCCAGCAGCTTTGGGACAGGGTACGGGAACACTGAAGCTTTCTTT. Translating gives CASSFGTGYGNTEAFF.